The next 32 T cell receptor beta chains were all read from a single sample in a study of shared clonotypes between healthy human individuals. Clones were read by immunoSEQ multiplex PCR, and TCRdb kept only the in-frame ones, dropping some. The data show approximately 2.5 million clones, 93% seen once. Sequenced material: naive CD4+ T cells from PBMCs. Indicated subset: CD45RA+ positively selected. Receptor source: a man aged 18-30 years in good health. Some clones in this sample may be carry-over from other donors' samples.

In this sample, this clone turned up once. V gene TRBV7-2 combines with J gene TRBJ2-5, with 8 bases identical to TRBD2. The CDR3 has 15 amino acids. V gave up 3 bases and J gave up 5 bases; unmatched junction bases: 8. The germline V gene encodes CDR1 SGHTA and CDR2 FQGNSA. CDR3 amino acids: CASSLTSGSYETQYF. The CDR3 nucleotides read TGTGCCAGCAGCTTGACCAGCGGGAGCTACGAGACCCAGTACTTC.

The table lists this clone with a count of one. The CDR3 loop is CASSQVTLQETQYF. The CDR3 DNA reads as TGCGCCAGCAGCCAGGTGACACTCCAAGAGACCCAGTACTTC. The chain is built from TRBV5-1 and TRBJ2-5; D gene uncertain. CDR1 and CDR2 (germline): SGHRS, YFSETQ. Deletions cut 4 bases from V and 1 base from J, with 11 bases between. This CDR3 is 14 amino acids long.

Points on this clone: Other DNA sequences in the sample encode the same CDR3. The chain carries TRBV11-3 and TRBJ2-5, with a tentative D call TRBD2 (6 bases). The CDR3 covers 14 residues. Trimming cost V 4 bases and J 5 bases, with 14 bases left between them. Germline V gene sequence: CDR1 SGHNT, CDR2 YENEEA. The DNA for the CDR3 is TGTGCCAGCAGCTCGACCGGGAGCGGGGAGACCCAGTACTTC. Amino acids: CASSSTGSGETQYF.

CDR3 sequence (DNA): TGTGCCAGCTCATCCGAAAATCAGCCCCAGCATTTT. Translated: CASSSENQPQHF. V and J are TRBV18 and TRBJ1-5; D not resolved. Trimming took 5 bases from V and 4 from J, leaving 6 bases between them. CDR1 KGHSH and CDR2 LQKENI come from the germline V gene. CDR3 length equals 12 residues.

The J gene is TRBJ2-7, the V gene TRBV29-1; D perhaps matches TRBD2 (5 bases). The CDR3 has 14 amino acids. Germline V gives CDR1 SQVTM, CDR2 ANQGSEA. The ends were cut back, 6 bases at V and 0 bases at J, with 15 bases in the middle. CDR3 in DNA: TGCAGCGTCGGCTTGCGGGCGGGCTCCTACGAGCAGTACTTC. Translated, it gives CSVGLRAGSYEQYF.

This clone was seen only once. V and J are TRBV30 and TRBJ1-2, with 9 bases that match TRBD1. Unmatched junction bases numbered 7, after V lost 3 bases and J lost 8 bases. CDR1 is GTSNPN and CDR2 is SVGIG in the germline V gene (reference sequence). This CDR3 is 13 amino acids long. CDR3 protein: CAWSEGTGSGYTF. Here the CDR3 DNA reads TGTGCCTGGAGCGAAGGGACAGGGAGCGGCTACACCTTC.

V is TRBV10-3 and J is TRBJ2-1; 7 bases fit TRBD2. The V gene end was trimmed by 11 bases and the J gene end by 6 bases; junction bases not matched to a gene: 10. The CDR3 is 13 amino acids. Germline CDR1 and CDR2: ENHRY and SYGVKD. The CDR3 protein is CALSLAAFNEQFF. The CDR3 region has the DNA TGTGCCTTGAGCCTAGCGGCATTCAATGAGCAGTTCTTC.

In this sample, this clone turned up once. V and J are TRBV18 and TRBJ2-3, with 13 bases lining up with TRBD2. The J segment lost 5 bases and the V segment lost 3 bases, leaving 5 bases of the junction unmatched. The CDR3 has 16 residues. CDR1 and CDR2 (germline): KGHSH, LQKENI. DNA for the CDR3: TGTGCCAGCTCACCCGGGACTAGCGGGAACCGAGATACGCAGTATTTT. It is translated as CASSPGTSGNRDTQYF.

This clone was picked up one time. The sample carries other DNA sequences with the same CDR3. The chain recombines TRBV5-1 with TRBJ2-7; tentative D call: TRBD1 (5 bases). The V gene lost 0 bases and the J gene lost 2 bases, with 12 bases spanning the gap. CDR1 SGHRS and CDR2 YFSETQ come from the germline V gene. The CDR3 has 15 residues. CDR3 region: CASSLEAGSTYEQYF. CDR3 in DNA: TGCGCCAGCAGCTTGGAGGCAGGGTCGACCTACGAGCAGTACTTC.

The rearrangement links TRBV28 to TRBJ2-7; 7 nucleotides match TRBD2. The germline gives CDR1 MDHEN, CDR2 SYDVKM. This CDR3 is 16 amino acids long. J was trimmed by 0 bases and V by 2 bases; bases with no gene match: 7. The CDR3 DNA follows: TGTGCCAGCAGTTTACCGGCGGGGGTCAGCTCCTACGAGCAGTACTTC. It specifies CASSLPAGVSSYEQYF.

A few counts support this clone. The chain has TRBV7-9 and TRBJ1-4; D not resolved. V was cut by 5 bases and J by 6 bases, with 16 bases left in between. This CDR3 is built from 15 residues. Germline V gene lookup returns CDR1 SEHNR and CDR2 FQNEAQ (reference sequence). CDR3 nucleotide sequence: TGTGCCAGCAGCCCACGCCGGGGAACACATGAAAAACTGTTTTTT. Translated, it gives CASSPRRGTHEKLFF.

This clone has just one count. The CDR3 is CASSSRSGRGRSSEQFF. For the CDR3, the DNA is TGTGCCAGCAGCTCAAGGTCAGGCAGGGGGCGCAGTAGTGAGCAGTTCTTC. The rearrangement links TRBV5-6 to TRBJ2-1; 8 bases align to TRBD1. Looked up from germline, CDR1 is SGHDT and CDR2 is YYEEEE. The ends lost 3 bases at V and 9 bases at J; junction bases unmatched: 17. This CDR3 contains 17 residues.

Note on this clone: Other DNA sequences in this sample translate to the same CDR3. The chain joins TRBV7-3 to TRBJ2-7; 7 positions agree with TRBD1. Germline CDR1 and CDR2: SGHTA and FQGTGA. The CDR3 consists of 13 residues. The trim removed 5 bases at V and 3 bases at J, leaving 4 bases unmatched. Here the CDR3 reads CASSVAGGYEQYF. The CDR3 DNA is TGTGCCAGCAGCGTCGCAGGGGGCTACGAGCAGTACTTC.

The chain joins TRBV7-2 to TRBJ2-1; 8 nucleotides line up with TRBD2. Germline values: CDR1 SGHTA, CDR2 FQGNSA. V lost 5 bases, J lost 8 bases, and 8 bases stayed unmatched. The length of the CDR3 is 14 residues. The CDR3 DNA sequence: TGTGCCAGCAGCCCTCGGACTAGCACCCATGAGCAGTTCTTC. This encodes CASSPRTSTHEQFF. Full variable domain (rest looked up from reference TRBV7-2 and TRBJ2-1): GAGVSQSPSNKVTEKGKDVELRCDPISGHTALYWYRQSLGQGLEFLIYFQGNSAPDKSGLPSDRFSAERTGGSVSTLTIQRTQQEDSAVYLCASSPRTSTHEQFFGPGTRLTVL.

The chain couples TRBV7-9 to TRBJ1-3; the match to TRBD1 covers 7 bases. The CDR3 totals 15 residues. V shed 8 bases and J 0 bases; nucleotides not matched to a gene: 7. Germline V gives CDR1 SEHNR, CDR2 FQNEAQ (reference sequence). DNA for the CDR3: TGTGCCAGCTCCCGGGACAGTTCCTCTGGAAACACCATATATTTT. The encoded protein is CASSRDSSSGNTIYF.

V usage is TRBV19 and J usage is TRBJ1-5; tentative D call: TRBD1 (5 bases). This CDR3 has 13 residues. The V and J ends lost 5 bases and 7 bases respectively, with 12 bases between them. Germline V CDR1 and CDR2: LNHDA, SQIVND (reference sequence). This chain's CDR3 is CASSFVRGQPQHF. CDR3 DNA: TGTGCCAGTAGTTTTGTACGGGGCCAGCCCCAGCATTTT.

A single count supports this clone. The conserved final phenylalanine or tryptophan is absent from the CDR3, which likely points to a read error. The DNA is omitted, as the CDR3 cannot be located on it reliably, and the CDR3 follows TCRdb's listing. The V and J genes are TRBV4-3 and TRBJ2-4; the table gives TRBD1 as D, unverified against the DNA. The CDR3 region is 12 residues in length, termini included. Germline CDR1 is LGHNA and CDR2 is YSLEER. The CDR3: CASSPQTPRAHS.

Only one count was recorded for this clone. The J gene is TRBJ2-5, the V gene TRBV6-1, with D uncertain. This CDR3 comprises 15 residues. Per the germline V gene, CDR1 is MNHNS and CDR2 is SASEGT. Deletions cut 2 bases from V and 4 bases from J, with 14 bases between. CDR3 in DNA: TGTGCCAGCAGTGAAAGTCTAGACGGTTCAGAGACCCAGTACTTC. Translation: CASSESLDGSETQYF.

The chain employs TRBV18 and TRBJ1-2, with D possibly matching TRBD1 (5 bases). V lost 0 bases to trimming and J lost 8 bases, with 16 bases between them. CDR1 KGHSH and CDR2 LQKENI come from the germline V gene. The CDR3 length is 15 residues. The CDR3 DNA sequence: TGTGCCAGCTCACCACCGCAGGGAGCCATAGGGGGCTACACCTTC. This sequence encodes CASSPPQGAIGGYTF.

J is TRBJ2-7 and V is TRBV11-2, with TRBD1 as a possible D gene (5 bases). Germline CDR1 SGHAT, CDR2 FQNNGV. Deletions cut 3 bases from V and 9 bases from J, with 15 bases between. There are 13 residues in the CDR3. The CDR3, as DNA: TGTGCCAGCAGCTTTGGTTTGGGGCGAGGGCAGTACTTC. Encoded protein: CASSFGLGRGQYF.

The gene calls are TRBV7-3 and TRBJ2-1; D perhaps matches TRBD1 (5 bases). The CDR3 length is 14 residues. Germline assignment: CDR1 SGHTA and CDR2 FQGTGA. Trimming took 2 bases from V and 3 from J, leaving 8 bases between them. The CDR3 coding sequence is TGTGCCAGCAGCTTACGACAGAACTACAATGAGCAGTTCTTC. It specifies CASSLRQNYNEQFF.

This clone was found once. The rearrangement uses TRBV6-1 and TRBJ2-2; D not certain. The CDR3 consists of 14 residues. Germline loops: CDR1 MNHNS, CDR2 SASEGT. With 6 bases removed from V and 6 bases from J, the gap between germline ends came to 14 bases. CDR3 coding DNA: TGTGCCAGCAGCCGAGCCCCGGTATCCGGGGAGCTGTTTTTT. It is translated as CASSRAPVSGELFF.

J is TRBJ2-1 and V is TRBV7-2, with D possibly matching TRBD1 (6 bases). Germline values: CDR1 SGHTA, CDR2 FQGNSA. V was cut by 3 bases and J by 3 bases, with 18 bases left in between. The CDR3 spans 17 residues. The CDR3 nucleotides read TGTGCCAGCAGCTTTCTGGCTTCGGCAGGGGTCTACAATGAGCAGTTCTTC. This encodes CASSFLASAGVYNEQFF.

The rearrangement uses TRBV11-3 and TRBJ2-5; TRBD2 aligns across 7 bases. Germline V gene sequence: CDR1 SGHNT, CDR2 YENEEA. The CDR3 loop spans 13 amino acids. The V segment lost 4 bases and the J segment 3 bases; nucleotides outside the gene matches: 2. The CDR3 DNA sequence: TGTGCCAGCAGCTCGGGACTAAAAGAGACCCAGTACTTC. As protein: CASSSGLKETQYF.

A remark on this clone: Other DNA sequences within the sample encode an identical CDR3. The chain links TRBV28 to TRBJ2-5; TRBD1 aligns across 7 bases. The ends lost 4 bases at V and 4 bases at J; junction bases unmatched: 6. The CDR3 length is 14 residues. Germline-derived CDR1 and CDR2 are MDHEN and SYDVKM. As DNA, the CDR3 is TGTGCCAGCAGTTCCCGGGACAGCGGAGAGACCCAGTACTTC. It is translated as CASSSRDSGETQYF.

This chain connects TRBV5-1 to TRBJ2-7; 11 bases line up with TRBD1. The CDR3 is 16 amino acids. V lost 2 bases, J lost 3 bases, and 7 bases stayed unmatched. The germline gives CDR1 SGHRS, CDR2 YFSETQ. CDR3 residues: CASSLRTGTGGYEQYF. Written as DNA, the CDR3 is TGCGCCAGCAGCTTAAGAACCGGGACAGGGGGCTACGAGCAGTACTTC.

The chain uses TRBV7-9 and TRBJ1-2; D gene uncertain. Trimming pared 4 bases from V and 6 bases from J, leaving 18 bases between. Germline V gene lookup returns CDR1 SEHNR and CDR2 FQNEAQ (reference sequence). This CDR3 is built from 15 residues. The CDR3 spells CASSSWERESDGYTF. In nucleotides, the CDR3 is TGTGCCAGCAGCTCATGGGAGCGGGAATCGGATGGCTACACCTTC. Complete variable domain (other parts from reference TRBV7-9 and TRBJ1-2): DTGVSQNPRHKITKRGQNVTFRCDPISEHNRLYWYRQTLGQGPEFLTYFQNEAQLEKSRLLSDRFSAERPKGSFSTLEIQRTEQGDSAMYLCASSSWERESDGYTFGSGTRLTVV.

J is TRBJ2-4 and V is TRBV6-1; D tentatively fits TRBD1 or TRBD2 (6 bases each). The CDR3 runs to 18 residues. CDR1 is MNHNS and CDR2 is SASEGT in the germline V gene. Trimming cost V 0 bases and J 0 bases, with 15 bases left between them. This CDR3 is CASSEAERRGLAKNIQYF. The CDR3 region has the DNA TGTGCCAGCAGTGAAGCGGAACGCAGGGGACTAGCCAAAAACATTCAGTACTTC.

V gene TRBV28 combines with J gene TRBJ2-3; D is perhaps TRBD1 or TRBD2 (7 bases each). Trimming took 6 bases from V and 0 from J, leaving 16 bases between them. The CDR3 loop spans 16 amino acids. In germline, CDR1 is MDHEN, CDR2 SYDVKM. The CDR3 DNA reads as TGTGCCAGCAGCCAGGGGGGGGCGCAGAGCACAGATACGCAGTATTTT. Amino acids: CASSQGGAQSTDTQYF.

This rearrangement joins TRBV7-9 to TRBJ2-1, with TRBD2 identical over 8 bases. CDR1 and CDR2 from the germline V gene are SEHNR and FQNEAQ (reference sequence). The CDR3 has 16 amino acids. The J segment lost 7 bases and the V segment lost 6 bases, leaving 14 bases of the junction unmatched. The CDR3: CASSSQGGRPGNEQFF. CDR3 DNA: TGTGCCAGCAGTTCCCAAGGCGGGAGGCCGGGTAATGAGCAGTTCTTC.

J is TRBJ2-2 and V is TRBV12-1. TRBV12-1 is an annotated pseudogene. The CDR3 is 18 residues long. The CDR3 sequence is CASSRRGAARGNTGELFF. The CDR3, as DNA: TGTGCCAGCAGCCGAAGAGGGGCGGCTAGGGGGAACACCGGGGAGCTGTTTTTT.

V is TRBV15 and J is TRBJ2-3; perhaps TRBD2 as D (6 bases). V shed 3 bases and J shed 9 bases, with 19 bases lying between them. The CDR3 is made up of 15 amino acids. Germline V gives CDR1 LNHNV, CDR2 YYDKDF (reference sequence). The CDR3 sequence is CATSSRLGPTLTQYF. The CDR3 DNA reads TGTGCCACCAGCAGCCGACTAGGACCCACCCTGACGCAGTATTTT.